Each of the 27 T cell receptor beta chains below was sequenced from the same sample in a study of kidney transplant recipient with SARS-CoV-2 infection. Via MiXCR, TCRdb re-called the reads, giving one row per CDR3 protein. The sample contains 200,000 to 300,000 distinct CDR3 sequences, around 30% of which appear only once. Sequencing used a blood sample, obtained at baseline and around day 110 from a kidney transplant recipient. These receptors were collected from a male patient in his thirties who had COVID-19 and was a kidney transplant recipient. The graft donor may be the source of some T cells.

This clonotype has just one count. Possible read error: a much larger clone is one base away. This chain uses TRBV12-3 or TRBV12-4 with TRBJ1-2; D unclear. The CDR3 has 17 amino acids. CDR3 amino acids: CAGSRTFTAGKTYGYTF. Written as DNA, the CDR3 is TGTGCCGGCAGTAGAACATTCACAGCAGGAAAGACCTATGGCTACACCTTC.

Many counts were recorded for this clonotype. The chain is built from TRBV6-5 and TRBJ1-2; D remains unclear. V was shortened by 5 bases and J by 4 bases, with 23 bases between the two germline ends. This CDR3 comprises 17 residues. The germline V gene encodes CDR1 MNHEY and CDR2 SVGAGI. The CDR3 region is CASSHLRECRKTYGYTF. Here the CDR3 DNA reads TGTGCCAGCAGTCACCTAAGGGAATGTAGAAAGACCTATGGCTACACCTTC.

This clonotype has ten or more counts. The V call is TRBV28, the J call TRBJ2-7, with 8 bases lining up with TRBD1. The CDR3 contains 15 residues. Germline assignment: CDR1 MDHEN and CDR2 SYDVKM. The J segment lost 2 bases and the V segment lost 1 base, leaving 4 bases of the junction unmatched. Here the CDR3 reads CASSLLGQEAYEQYF. In DNA, the CDR3 is TGTGCCAGCAGTTTATTGGGACAGGAAGCCTACGAGCAGTACTTC.

Concerning this clonotype: The junction departs from germline at one end; a sequencing error may be responsible. The rearrangement links TRBV7-7 to TRBJ2-1; 14 bases align to TRBD2. The CDR3 covers 17 residues. Germline V gene sequence: CDR1 SSHAT, CDR2 FNYEAQ (reference sequence). The DNA for the CDR3 is TGTGCCGGCAGCTTAAGCCGGGGACTAGCGGGAGTTGTTGAGCAGTTCTTC. Residues: CAGSLSRGLAGVVEQFF.

This clonotype was picked up many times. This rearrangement joins TRBV3-1 to TRBJ2-1, with D perhaps given as TRBD1 or TRBD2 (5 bases each). In germline, CDR1 is LGHDT, CDR2 YNNKEL (reference sequence). This CDR3 comprises 15 residues. V was trimmed by 1 base and J by 10 bases, leaving 17 bases between them. The CDR3 sequence: CASSQAAGQGSEQFF. The CDR3 DNA follows: TGTGCCAGCAGCCAAGCCGCGGGCCAGGGAAGCGAGCAGTTCTTC.

Many counts were recorded for this clonotype. The chain is built from TRBV20-1 and TRBJ1-6; D gene unclear. The CDR3 is made up of 16 amino acids. The ends were cut back, 3 bases at V and 8 bases at J, with 20 bases in the middle. CDR1 and CDR2 from the germline V gene are DFQATT and SNEGSKA (reference sequence). The CDR3 DNA reads TGCAGTGCTAGCGGTTTAGGGTGGCAGGTTGATTCACCCCTCCACTTT. Residues: CSASGLGWQVDSPLHF.

This clonotype was found many times. The gene calls are TRBV25-1 and TRBJ1-6; D not resolved. CDR1 MGHDK and CDR2 SYGVNS come from the germline V gene. Trimming took off 0 bases at V and 13 bases at J, with 10 bases between the two ends. The CDR3 is 13 amino acids. CDR3 protein: CASSEYQARPLHF. CDR3 DNA sequence: TGTGCCAGCAGTGAATACCAGGCACGGCCCCTCCACTTT.

The sample holds many counts of this clonotype. The V call is TRBV11-1, the J call TRBJ1-2; D not resolved. CDR3 length: 17 residues. Germline V gene sequence: CDR1 SGHAT, CDR2 FQDESV (reference sequence). Deletions cut 5 bases from V and 4 bases from J, with 23 bases between. As DNA, the CDR3 is TGTGCCAGCAGCAAGTTTATTAAGGCTGGAAAGACCTATGGCTACACCTTC. This codes for CASSKFIKAGKTYGYTF.

This clonotype was recorded at least ten times. This chain joins TRBV5-1 and TRBJ1-4; 8 bases line up with TRBD1. After removal of 3 bases from V and 8 bases from J, the junction contained 6 bases not matched to a gene. CDR1 is SGHRS, CDR2 YFSETQ, per germline. This CDR3 region has 14 residues. Written as DNA, the CDR3 is TGCGCCAGCAGCTCGGGACAGGACGGGGAAAAACTGTTTTTT. Its translation is CASSSGQDGEKLFF.

This clonotype appeared many times. This chain connects TRBV30 to TRBJ1-2; D uncertain. Germline V gene sequence: CDR1 GTSNPN, CDR2 SVGIG (reference sequence). V was trimmed by 5 bases and J by 4 bases, leaving 23 bases between them. This CDR3 is 16 amino acids long. The CDR3 is CAWLCARYRKTYGYTF. The CDR3, as DNA: TGTGCCTGGCTATGTGCGCGTTATAGAAAGACCTATGGCTACACCTTC.

This clonotype was seen ten or more times. This chain joins TRBV18 and TRBJ2-1; possibly TRBD1 for D (6 bases). There are 14 residues in the CDR3. The V end lost 3 bases, the J end lost 4 bases, and 10 bases lay between the germline ends. CDR1 and CDR2 from the germline V gene are KGHSH and LQKENI. DNA for the CDR3: TGTGCCAGCTCACCCACAGGGTTTTACAATGAGCAGTTCTTC. Translation gives CASSPTGFYNEQFF.

This clonotype was seen ten or more times. This chain uses TRBV7-9 with TRBJ1-2, with D possibly matching TRBD1 (6 bases). V was shortened by 4 bases and J by 8 bases, with 11 bases between the two germline ends. The CDR3 contains 12 residues. Germline V gene lookup returns CDR1 SEHNR and CDR2 FQNEAQ (reference sequence). Written as DNA, the CDR3 is TGTGCCAGCAGCTCCCTGGGGGGCGGCTACACCTTC. It codes for CASSSLGGGYTF.

This clonotype was counted ten times or more. The rearrangement uses TRBV28 and TRBJ2-7, with unresolved D. Trimming removed 3 bases from V and 5 bases from J, with 11 bases in between. Germline values: CDR1 MDHEN, CDR2 SYDVKM. The CDR3 length is 13 residues. The CDR3 DNA follows: TGTGCCAGCAGTTTGTCAGGTCAAAACGAGCAGTACTTC. It codes for CASSLSGQNEQYF.

This clonotype has at least ten counts. This chain links TRBV7-9 with TRBJ1-1; D ambiguous. The CDR3 runs to 14 residues. The germline V and J ends were trimmed by 6 bases and 1 base, with 12 bases remaining between them. Germline V CDR1 and CDR2: SEHNR, FQNEAQ (reference sequence). This chain's CDR3 is CASRYLSKNTEAFF. DNA for the CDR3: TGTGCCAGCAGGTACCTCTCGAAGAACACTGAAGCTTTCTTT.

The table lists this clonotype with many counts. The CDR3 DNA reads as TGCAGTCCTCGGGAATCTGGGGGGAATCAGCCCCAGCATTTT. This encodes CSPRESGGNQPQHF. The chain is built from TRBV20-1 and TRBJ1-5; D might be TRBD1 (5 bases). The CDR3 loop spans 14 amino acids. Germline loops: CDR1 DFQATT, CDR2 SNEGSKA (reference sequence). V was cut by 8 bases and J by 4 bases, with 18 bases left in between.

Comment on this clonotype: A much more abundant neighbour one base away suggests this may be a read error. The V and J genes are TRBV6-5 and TRBJ2-1, with D maybe TRBD2 (6 bases). The germline V gene encodes CDR1 MNHEY and CDR2 SVGAGI. The CDR3 sequence is 14 residues long. This CDR3 is CASSGLARANEQLF. Here the CDR3 DNA reads TGTGCCAGCAGCGGTCTAGCGAGGGCCAATGAGCAGCTCTTC.

The sample holds a few counts of this clonotype. This chain joins TRBV7-9 and TRBJ2-5; 10 nucleotides align to TRBD2. The J segment lost 3 bases and the V segment lost 2 bases, leaving 3 bases of the junction unmatched. The CDR3 has 15 amino acids. Per the germline V gene, CDR1 is SEHNR and CDR2 is FQNEAQ (reference sequence). This CDR3 reads CASSLPGLAKETQYF. The CDR3 nucleotides read TGTGCCAGCAGCTTACCGGGACTAGCGAAAGAGACCCAGTACTTC.

A note on this clonotype: A much larger clone sits a single nucleotide away, making a read error possible. CDR3 residues: CASSLSRAGVDEQYV. Here the CDR3 DNA reads TGTGCCAGCAGTTTATCACGAGCAGGGGTCGACGAGCAGTACGTC. The rearrangement links TRBV28 to TRBJ2-7, with D perhaps TRBD1 (6 bases). This CDR3 has 15 residues. The germline gives CDR1 MDHEN, CDR2 SYDVKM. Trimming stripped 1 base from V and 5 bases from J, with 15 bases between.

This clonotype came up many times. The V gene is TRBV2, the J gene TRBJ2-7, with TRBD1 as a possible D gene (6 bases). The V gene's germline CDR1 is SNHLY and CDR2 FYNNEI. Trimming took off 3 bases at V and 2 bases at J, with 11 bases between the two ends. The CDR3 is made up of 14 amino acids. CDR3 amino acids: CASSDGQGTYEQYF. CDR3 sequence (DNA): TGTGCCAGCAGTGATGGGCAGGGGACCTACGAGCAGTACTTC.

The chain carries TRBV6-2 or TRBV6-3 and TRBJ1-5; D ambiguous. The CDR3 loop spans 13 amino acids. The germline V gene has CDR1 MNHEY and CDR2 SVGEGT. V was trimmed by 3 bases and J by 5 bases, leaving 8 bases between them. The CDR3 sequence is CASSYHWDQPQHF. CDR3 nucleotide sequence: TGTGCCAGCAGTTATCATTGGGATCAGCCCCAGCATTTT.

Of note for this clonotype: It may be a read error: a sequence one base away is much more abundant. The chain joins TRBV19 to TRBJ2-7; 7 bases agree with TRBD1. The V segment lost 7 bases and the J segment 7 bases; nucleotides outside the gene matches: 13. This CDR3 region has 14 residues. The germline CDR1 and CDR2 sequences are LNHDA and SQIVND (reference sequence). The CDR3 protein is CASNNVGQTREQYF. The CDR3 DNA reads TGTGCCAGTAATAACGTGGGACAGACTCGAGAGCAGTACTTC.

This chain joins TRBV29-1 and TRBJ2-3; TRBD1 agrees at 8 bases. The CDR3 covers 14 residues. Germline-derived CDR1 and CDR2 are SQVTM and ANQGSEA. Trimming removed 3 bases from V and 5 bases from J; junction bases left unmatched: 7. The CDR3 sequence: CSVEAGGVGDTQYF. CDR3 coding DNA: TGCAGCGTTGAGGCAGGGGGCGTGGGAGATACGCAGTATTTT.

This clonotype was detected many times. V is TRBV12-3 or TRBV12-4 and J is TRBJ1-2, with D hard to call. The CDR3 runs to 17 residues. V was trimmed by 5 bases and J by 4 bases, leaving 23 bases between them. Written as DNA, the CDR3 is TGTGCCAGCAGTCTGAAGCGCAGCTTCCGAAAGACCTATGGCTACACCTTC. It translates to CASSLKRSFRKTYGYTF.

Details on this clonotype: Being one base from a much bigger clone, this may be a read error. The J gene is TRBJ1-2, the V gene TRBV20-1; D is perhaps TRBD1 (5 bases). Germline CDR1 is DFQATT and CDR2 is SNEGSKA (reference sequence). Trimming stripped 7 bases from V and 7 bases from J, with 19 bases between. The CDR3 has 13 residues. CDR3 nucleotide sequence: TGCAGTGTCACGGGACCCCAAGGAAGTGGCTACACCTTC. This sequence encodes CSVTGPQGSGYTF.

There are many counts of this clonotype. The V call is TRBV5-1, the J call TRBJ2-5; the match to TRBD1 covers 8 bases. V dropped 4 bases and J dropped 5; count of bases not matched to a gene: 7. CDR1 and CDR2 (germline): SGHRS, YFSETQ. The length of the CDR3 is 14 residues. The DNA for the CDR3 is TGCGCCAGCAGCGAAGCCAGGGGGCAGGAGACCCAGTACTTC. Translation: CASSEARGQETQYF. The full variable domain, completed using reference TRBV5-1 and TRBJ2-5, is KAGVTQTPRYLIKTRGQQVTLSCSPISGHRSVSWYQQTPGQGLQFLFEYFSETQRNKGNFPGRFSGRQFSNSRSEMNVSTLELGDSALYLCASSEARGQETQYFGPGTRLLVL.

This clonotype was recorded many times. This chain joins TRBV8-2 and TRBJ2-6. TRBV8-2 is a listed pseudogene. The CDR3 runs to 17 residues. The CDR3 here is CGTRNRITQSRANVLTF. DNA of the CDR3: TGTGGCACGCGAAATAGGATAACACAAAGTCGGGCCAACGTCCTGACTTTC.

The chain's CDR3 is CASRDRVFNEQFF. CDR3 DNA sequence: TGTGCCAGCAGAGACAGGGTTTTCAATGAGCAGTTCTTC. The chain carries TRBV12-3 or TRBV12-4 and TRBJ2-1; TRBD1 matches 7 bases. CDR3 length: 13 amino acids. With V trimmed by 6 bases and J by 6 bases, 5 bases remained unmatched.